This T cell receptor (beta chain) originates from a study of blood T cell repertoires in COVID-19. During the 2 weeks before they entered the study, exposed participants had met someone with a PCR-confirmed or clinician-diagnosed COVID-19 case. Sequencing used immunoSEQ multiplex PCR; TCRdb keeps in-frame clones, though not all of them. The table has fewer than 350,000 clones, about 90% seen once. The CDR3 is 16 residues long. V lost 1 base and J 3 bases, leaving 10 bases between the germline ends. CDR1 LNHDA and CDR2 SQIVND come from the germline V gene (reference sequence). The genes are TRBV19 and TRBJ1-6; D is undetermined. The sample taken for sequencing was PBMCs or T cells enriched from blood (not recorded which). The receptor's source is a woman in her thirties who had been exposed to COVID-19. CDR3 residues: CASSIAGGRYNSPLHF. The CDR3 DNA follows: TGTGCCAGTAGTATAGCCGGCGGGCGCTATAATTCACCCCTCCACTTT.